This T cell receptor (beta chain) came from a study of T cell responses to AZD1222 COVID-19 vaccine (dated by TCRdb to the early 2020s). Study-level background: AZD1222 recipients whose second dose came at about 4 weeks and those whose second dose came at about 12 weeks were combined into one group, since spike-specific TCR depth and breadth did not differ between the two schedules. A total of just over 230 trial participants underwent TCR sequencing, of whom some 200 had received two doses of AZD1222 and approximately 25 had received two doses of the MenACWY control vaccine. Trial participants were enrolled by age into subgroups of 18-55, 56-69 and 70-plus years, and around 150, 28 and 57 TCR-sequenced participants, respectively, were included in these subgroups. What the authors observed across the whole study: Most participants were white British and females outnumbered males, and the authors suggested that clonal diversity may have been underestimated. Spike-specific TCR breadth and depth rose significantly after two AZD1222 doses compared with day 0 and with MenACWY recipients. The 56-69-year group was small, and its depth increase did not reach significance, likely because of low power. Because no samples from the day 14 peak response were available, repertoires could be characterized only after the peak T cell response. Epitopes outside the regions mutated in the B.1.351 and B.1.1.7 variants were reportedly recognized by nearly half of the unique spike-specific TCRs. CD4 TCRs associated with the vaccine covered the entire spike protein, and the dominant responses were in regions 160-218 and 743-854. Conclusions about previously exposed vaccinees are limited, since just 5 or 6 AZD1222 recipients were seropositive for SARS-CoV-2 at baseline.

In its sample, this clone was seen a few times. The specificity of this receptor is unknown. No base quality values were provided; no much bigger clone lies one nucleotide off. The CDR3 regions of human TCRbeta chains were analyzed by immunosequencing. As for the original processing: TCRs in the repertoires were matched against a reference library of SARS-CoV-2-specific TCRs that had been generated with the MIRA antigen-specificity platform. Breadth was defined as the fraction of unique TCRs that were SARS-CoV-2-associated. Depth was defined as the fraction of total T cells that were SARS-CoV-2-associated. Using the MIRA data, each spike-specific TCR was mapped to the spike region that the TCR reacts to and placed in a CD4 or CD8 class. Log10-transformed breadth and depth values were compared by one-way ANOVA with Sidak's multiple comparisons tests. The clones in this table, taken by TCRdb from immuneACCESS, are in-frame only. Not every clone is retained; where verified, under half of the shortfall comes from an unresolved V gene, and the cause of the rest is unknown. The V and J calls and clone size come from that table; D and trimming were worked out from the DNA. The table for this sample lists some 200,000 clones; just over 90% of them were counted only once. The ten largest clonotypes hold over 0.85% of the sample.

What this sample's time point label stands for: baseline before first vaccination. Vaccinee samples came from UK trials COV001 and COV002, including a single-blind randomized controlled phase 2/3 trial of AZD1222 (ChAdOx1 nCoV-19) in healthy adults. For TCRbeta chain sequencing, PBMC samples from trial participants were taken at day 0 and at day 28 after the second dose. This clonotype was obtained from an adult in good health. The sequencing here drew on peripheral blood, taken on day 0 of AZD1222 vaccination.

The DNA sequence is as follows: TGTGCCAGTAGTATGACGGCTGGGGACACTGAAGCTTTCTTT. Its protein is CASSMTAGDTEAFF. This sequence uses TRBV19 and TRBJ1-1; no D gene call is confident. The germline V gene (reference sequence) yields LNHDA for CDR1 and SQIVND for CDR2. Including cysteine and phenylalanine, the CDR3 has 14 amino acids. The read is trimmed to its CDR3 DNA, 42 bases read in frame from base 1. Trimming costs V 3 bases and J 3 bases, and their ends lie 11 bases apart.